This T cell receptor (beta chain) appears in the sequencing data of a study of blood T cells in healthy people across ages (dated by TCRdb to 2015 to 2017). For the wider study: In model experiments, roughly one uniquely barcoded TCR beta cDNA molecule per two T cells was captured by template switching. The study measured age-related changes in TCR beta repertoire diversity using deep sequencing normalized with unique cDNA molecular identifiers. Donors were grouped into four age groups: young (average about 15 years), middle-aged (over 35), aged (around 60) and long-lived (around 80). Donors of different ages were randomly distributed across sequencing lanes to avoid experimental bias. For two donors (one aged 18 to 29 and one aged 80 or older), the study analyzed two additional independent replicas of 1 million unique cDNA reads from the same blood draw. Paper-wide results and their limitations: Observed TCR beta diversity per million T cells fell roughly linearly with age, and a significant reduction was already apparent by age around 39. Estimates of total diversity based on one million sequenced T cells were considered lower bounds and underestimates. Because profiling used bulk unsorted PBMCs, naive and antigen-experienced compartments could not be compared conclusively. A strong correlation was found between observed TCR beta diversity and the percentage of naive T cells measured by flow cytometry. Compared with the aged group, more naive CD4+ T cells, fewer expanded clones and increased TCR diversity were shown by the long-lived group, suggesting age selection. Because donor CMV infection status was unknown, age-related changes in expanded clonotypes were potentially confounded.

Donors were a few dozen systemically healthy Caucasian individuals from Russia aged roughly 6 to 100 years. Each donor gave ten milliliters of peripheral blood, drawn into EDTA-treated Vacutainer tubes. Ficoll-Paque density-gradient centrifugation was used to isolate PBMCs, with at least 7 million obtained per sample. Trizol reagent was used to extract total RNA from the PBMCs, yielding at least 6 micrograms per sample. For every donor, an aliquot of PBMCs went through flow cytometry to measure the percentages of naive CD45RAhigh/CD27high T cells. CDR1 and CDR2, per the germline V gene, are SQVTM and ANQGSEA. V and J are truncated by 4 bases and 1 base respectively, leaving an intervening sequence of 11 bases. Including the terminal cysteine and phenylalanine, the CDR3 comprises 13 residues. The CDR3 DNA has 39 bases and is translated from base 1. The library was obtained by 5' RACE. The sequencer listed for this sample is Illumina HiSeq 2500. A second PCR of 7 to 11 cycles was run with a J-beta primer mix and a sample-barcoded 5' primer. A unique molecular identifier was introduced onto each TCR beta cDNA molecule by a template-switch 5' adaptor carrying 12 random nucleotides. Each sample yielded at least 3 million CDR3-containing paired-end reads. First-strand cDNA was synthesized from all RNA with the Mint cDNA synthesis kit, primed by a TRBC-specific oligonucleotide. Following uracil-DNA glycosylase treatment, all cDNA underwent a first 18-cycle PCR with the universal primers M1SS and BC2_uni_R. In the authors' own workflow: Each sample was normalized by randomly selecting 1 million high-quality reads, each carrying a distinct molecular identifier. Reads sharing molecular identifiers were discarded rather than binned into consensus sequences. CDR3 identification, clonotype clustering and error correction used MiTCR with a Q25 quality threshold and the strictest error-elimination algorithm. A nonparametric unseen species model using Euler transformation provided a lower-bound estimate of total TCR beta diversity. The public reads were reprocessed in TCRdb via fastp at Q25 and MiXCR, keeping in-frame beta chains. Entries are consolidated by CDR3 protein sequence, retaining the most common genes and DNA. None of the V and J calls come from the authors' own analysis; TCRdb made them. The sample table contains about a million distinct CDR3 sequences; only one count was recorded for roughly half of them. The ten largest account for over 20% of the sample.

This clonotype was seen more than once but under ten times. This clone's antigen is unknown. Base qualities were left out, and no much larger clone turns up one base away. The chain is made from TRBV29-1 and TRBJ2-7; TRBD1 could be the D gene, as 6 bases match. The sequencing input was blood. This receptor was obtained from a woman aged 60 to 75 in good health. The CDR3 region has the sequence CSVAKQGSYEQYF. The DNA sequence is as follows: TGCAGCGTTGCTAAACAGGGTTCCTACGAGCAGTACTTC.